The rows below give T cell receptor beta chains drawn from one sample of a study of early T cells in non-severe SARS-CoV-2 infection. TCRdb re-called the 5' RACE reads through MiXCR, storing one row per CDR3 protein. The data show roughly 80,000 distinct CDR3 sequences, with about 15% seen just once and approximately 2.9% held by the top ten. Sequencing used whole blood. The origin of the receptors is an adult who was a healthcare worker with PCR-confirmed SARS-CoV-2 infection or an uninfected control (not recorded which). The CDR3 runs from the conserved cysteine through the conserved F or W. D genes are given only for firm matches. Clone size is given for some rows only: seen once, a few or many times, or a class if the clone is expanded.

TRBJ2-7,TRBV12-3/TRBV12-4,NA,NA,CASSLKGYEQYF,TGTGCCAGCAGTTTAAAGGGGTACGAGCAGTACTTC
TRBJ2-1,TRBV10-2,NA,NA,CASREGVGDYNEQFF,TGCGCCAGCAGGGAAGGGGTTGGGGATTACAATGAGCAGTTCTTC
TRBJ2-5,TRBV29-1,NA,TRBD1,CSVGQSQETQYF,TGCAGCGTGGGACAGTCCCAAGAGACCCAGTACTTC
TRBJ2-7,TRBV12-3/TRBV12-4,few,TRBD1,CASSLGMGTGSSYEQYF,TGTGCCAGCAGCTTAGGGATGGGGACAGGCAGCTCCTACGAGCAGTACTTC
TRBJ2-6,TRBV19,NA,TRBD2,CASHLRGGVGANVLTF,TGTGCCAGCCACCTACGGGGGGGTGTCGGGGCCAACGTCCTGACTTTC
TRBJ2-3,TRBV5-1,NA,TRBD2,CASSGTERGSTDTQYF,TGCGCCAGCAGCGGGACGGAGCGGGGGAGCACAGATACGCAGTATTTT
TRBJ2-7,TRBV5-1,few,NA,CASSLPDRYEQYF,TGCGCCAGCAGCCTGCCTGACCGTTACGAGCAGTACTTC
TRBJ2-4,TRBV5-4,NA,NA,CASSLRAGTSDGHIQYF,TGTGCCAGCAGCTTGCGAGCAGGGACTTCCGACGGGCACATTCAGTACTTC
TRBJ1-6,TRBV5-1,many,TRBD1,CASSKRDSYNSPLHF,TGCGCCAGCAGCAAACGGGACAGTTATAATTCACCCCTCCACTTT
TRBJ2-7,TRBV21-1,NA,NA,CASSIRLAGAEQYF,TGTGCCAGCAGCATTCGTCTAGCGGGAGCCGAGCAGTACTTC
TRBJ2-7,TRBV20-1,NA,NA,CSAPLGGLQEQYF,TGCAGTGCTCCCTTGGGCGGCTTGCAGGAGCAGTACTTC
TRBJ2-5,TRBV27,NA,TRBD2,CASSGLAGLGTQYF,TGTGCCAGCTCGGGTCTAGCGGGACTCGGGACCCAGTACTTC
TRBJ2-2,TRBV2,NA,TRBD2,CVSNWEGSTGELFF,TGTGTCAGCAACTGGGAGGGGAGCACCGGGGAGCTGTTTTTT
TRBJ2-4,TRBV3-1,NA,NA,CASSQAPGAKNIQYF,TGTGCCAGCAGCCAAGCCCCGGGGGCCAAAAACATTCAGTACTTC
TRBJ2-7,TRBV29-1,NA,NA,CSVVGQSFYEQYF,TGCAGCGTTGTTGGACAGAGTTTTTACGAGCAGTACTTC
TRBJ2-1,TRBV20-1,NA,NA,CSVGLATNEQFF,TGCAGTGTTGGTTTAGCCACCAATGAGCAGTTCTTC
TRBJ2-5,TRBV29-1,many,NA,CSVGPNQETQYF,TGCAGCGTTGGGCCCAACCAAGAGACCCAGTACTTC